The next 8 T cell receptor beta chains were all read from a single sample in a study of shared clonotypes between healthy human individuals. Only in-frame clones appear in the TCRdb table, and some are missing; sequencing was by immunoSEQ multiplex PCR. The sample carries 850,000 to 1,200,000 clones, approximately 70% recorded once. Sequencing used memory CD4+ T cells sorted from blood. Subset meaning: CD45RA-negative fraction. The receptors here all came from a man aged 18 to 30 in good health.

The chain employs TRBV2 and TRBJ2-3; TRBD2 matches 8 bases. This CDR3 spans 15 amino acids. CDR1 is SNHLY and CDR2 is FYNNEI in the germline V gene. V shed 4 bases, J shed 2 bases, and the junction held 5 bases outside the gene matches. The CDR3 nucleotides are TGTGCCAGCAGTGTAGCGGGACTAGACACAGATACGCAGTATTTT. Protein product: CASSVAGLDTDTQYF.

The chain joins TRBV10-3 to TRBJ2-7, with a tentative D call TRBD1 (7 bases). Trimming left V 6 bases short and J 6 bases short, with 15 bases between. The CDR3 totals 13 residues. Germline CDR1 and CDR2: ENHRY and SYGVKD. CDR3 DNA sequence: TGTGCCATCAGGTCAGGGGGGCCCCTCGAGCAGTACTTC. This codes for CAIRSGGPLEQYF.

The V gene is TRBV5-1, the J gene TRBJ2-7; D unresolved. This CDR3 comprises 15 residues. CDR1 SGHRS and CDR2 YFSETQ come from the germline V gene. V lost 0 bases to trimming and J lost 3 bases, with 13 bases between them. CDR3 in DNA: TGCGCCAGCAGCTTGGGGCAGTCTTCCTTCTACGAGCAGTACTTC. Translating gives CASSLGQSSFYEQYF.

This chain links TRBV30 with TRBJ2-5, with 7 bases that match TRBD1. After removal of 2 bases from V and 4 bases from J, the junction contained 10 bases not matched to a gene. The CDR3 sequence is 15 residues long. The V gene's germline CDR1 is GTSNPN and CDR2 SVGIG (reference sequence). The CDR3 spells CAWSSDRGRSETQYF. The CDR3 coding sequence is TGTGCCTGGAGTTCGGATAGGGGGCGGTCAGAGACCCAGTACTTC.

The J gene is TRBJ2-7, the V gene TRBV11-2, with D unresolved. In germline, CDR1 is SGHAT, CDR2 FQNNGV. The CDR3 sequence is 17 residues long. The V gene lost 0 bases and the J gene lost 4 bases, with 19 bases spanning the gap. This CDR3 is CASSLDREELNSYEQYF. The CDR3 DNA is TGTGCCAGCAGCTTAGATCGCGAAGAACTAAATTCTTACGAGCAGTACTTC.

The chain carries TRBV7-6 and TRBJ2-7; a weak D match, TRBD1 (6 bases). Trimming left V 1 base short and J 2 bases short, with 9 bases between. CDR1 and CDR2 (germline): SGHVS, FNYEAQ. The CDR3 runs to 14 residues. CDR3: CASSLGAGAYEQYF. DNA of the CDR3: TGTGCCAGCAGCTTAGGCGCAGGGGCCTACGAGCAGTACTTC.

This sequence joins TRBV6-1 and TRBJ2-2, with TRBD1 as a possible D gene (6 bases). Germline CDR1 and CDR2: MNHNS and SASEGT. The CDR3 runs 15 residues. Trimming removed 5 bases at V and 4 bases at J, with 14 bases between. The CDR3 sequence: CASSLRTEGTGELFF. As DNA, the CDR3 is TGTGCCAGCAGTCTAAGGACAGAGGGCACCGGGGAGCTGTTTTTT.

A note on this clone: This sample includes further DNA sequences coding for the same CDR3. The rearrangement joins TRBV5-1 to TRBJ1-1; D is possibly TRBD1 (5 bases). V lost 3 bases and J lost 0, with 9 bases in between. Per the germline V gene, CDR1 is SGHRS and CDR2 is YFSETQ. The CDR3 is 14 residues long. For the CDR3, the DNA is TGCGCCAGCAGCTCGGGACTGTTGAACACTGAAGCTTTCTTT. Translating gives CASSSGLLNTEAFF.